This T cell receptor (beta chain) was obtained from a study of T cells in Graves' hyperthyroidism and ophthalmopathy. Graves' hyperthyroidism was deemed stable absent ophthalmopathy progression within 18 months. Those with hyperthyroidism were 18 to 65 years old, newly diagnosed, and ill for under 2 months. Uncontrolled infection, other autoimmune disease, pregnancy or lactation led to exclusion. Using around 10 ml of fresh peripheral blood, PBMCs were prepared. The investigators amplified TCR beta CDR3 regions from RNA transcripts. Researchers ran a first-round RT-PCR on the TCR CDR3 using the HTBI primer set. A single record per CDR3 protein comes from TCRdb applying MiXCR to the multiplex PCR reads. Of about 840,000 distinct CDR3 sequences in the sample, around 38% were seen once. The CDR3 contains 12 residues. Germline V CDR1 and CDR2: SQVTM, ANQGSEA. V was trimmed by 3 bases and J by 2 bases, leaving 6 bases between them.

Sequencing input: blood. The TCR originated in a man aged 18 to 29 with Graves' hyperthyroidism. V usage is TRBV29-1 and J usage is TRBJ2-3; possibly TRBD2 for D (5 bases). CDR3 in amino acids: CSVETTTDTQYF. The CDR3 DNA is TGCAGCGTTGAGACTACCACAGATACGCAGTATTTT.